This passage covers 22 T cell receptor beta chains from one sample sequenced in a study of beta chain features in type 1 diabetes. Expressed TCRB transcripts were sequenced after all isolated RNA was converted to cDNA. Assay: immunoSEQ multiplex PCR; the TCRdb copy retains only in-frame clones and omits some. The table lists 400,000 to 550,000 clones, about 10% of them singletons. The sequenced sample consisted of naive CD4+ T cells from blood. These TCRs come from a woman aged 18-29 years in good health.

A remark on this clone: An end of the junction differs from the germline gene, which may be a read error. V and J are TRBV4-1 and TRBJ1-1; 11 bases line up with TRBD1. Looked up from germline, CDR1 is MGHRA and CDR2 is YSYEKL. This CDR3 region has 16 residues. The CDR3 nucleotides read TGCGCCAGCAGCCAAGATCTTCGGGACAGGGGGTTCCGGATGATCTTT. Amino acids: CASSQDLRDRGFRMIF.

Points on this clone: The same CDR3 can be traced to other DNA sequences in this sample. This chain joins TRBV7-2 and TRBJ2-5; the match to TRBD2 covers 7 bases. This CDR3 has 14 residues. V lost 0 bases, J lost 4 bases, and 2 bases stayed unmatched. CDR1 and CDR2 (germline): SGHTA, FQGNSA. In nucleotides, the CDR3 is TGTGCCAGCAGCTTAGCTGGCGGGGGAGAGACCCAGTACTTC. This gives the protein CASSLAGGGETQYF.

The CDR3 nucleotides are TGTGCCAGCAGTTACTCAAGGGAGCGGGCCAACGTCCTGACTTTC. Translating gives CASSYSRERANVLTF. The chain has TRBV6-5 and TRBJ2-6; the D gene is possibly TRBD2 (5 bases). Trimming took off 0 bases at V and 5 bases at J, with 8 bases between the two ends. Germline V gene data show CDR1 as MNHEY and CDR2 as SVGAGI. The CDR3 has 15 residues.

This clone appeared a few times. This sequence joins TRBV30 and TRBJ1-2, with D hard to call. V lost 0 bases to trimming and J lost 5 bases, with 10 bases between them. Per the germline V gene, CDR1 is GTSNPN and CDR2 is SVGIG (reference sequence). This CDR3 contains 13 residues. Here the CDR3 DNA reads TGTGCCTGGAGTGTACAAATGGAGTATGGCTACACCTTC. Amino acids: CAWSVQMEYGYTF.

The J gene is TRBJ1-2, the V gene TRBV6-5; no reliable D call. V gave up 4 bases and J gave up 4 bases, with 7 bases separating them. CDR3 length: 12 residues. CDR1 and CDR2 (germline): MNHEY, SVGAGI. The CDR3 coding sequence is TGTGCCAGCAGTTTGTGGGGCTATGGCTACACCTTC. This codes for CASSLWGYGYTF.

CDR3 nucleotides: TGCGCCAGCAGCCACCCGGCATCAAAAAACATTCAGTACTTC. Translating gives CASSHPASKNIQYF. This chain connects TRBV4-1 to TRBJ2-4; D uncertain. The germline CDR1 and CDR2 sequences are MGHRA and YSYEKL. The CDR3 length is 14 residues. V was pared by 3 bases and J by 4 bases, with 10 bases between.

The V and J genes are TRBV5-6 and TRBJ2-7; TRBD2 matches at 9 bases. The CDR3 runs 13 residues. J gave up 6 bases and V 4 bases, and 5 bases lay outside the gene matches. The germline V gene encodes CDR1 SGHDT and CDR2 YYEEEE. The CDR3 sequence: CASSAGTSLEQYV. DNA for the CDR3: TGTGCCAGCAGCGCAGGGACTAGCCTCGAGCAGTACGTC.

The rearrangement links TRBV14 to TRBJ2-5; tentative D call: TRBD1 (5 bases). Germline lookup yields CDR1 SGHDN and CDR2 FVKESK. Trimming pared 0 bases from V and 5 bases from J, leaving 13 bases between. The CDR3 is 15 amino acids. In DNA, the CDR3 is TGTGCCAGCAGCCAAGAAATGACAGCACGGGAGACCCAGTACTTC. This encodes CASSQEMTARETQYF. Together with reference TRBV14 and TRBJ2-5, the CDR3 gives the full variable domain: EAGVTQFPSHSVIEKGQTVTLRCDPISGHDNLYWYRRVMGKEIKFLLHFVKESKQDESGMPNNRFLAERTGGTYSTLKVQPAELEDSGVYFCASSQEMTARETQYFGPGTRLLVL.

The CDR3 nucleotides are TGTGCCAGCAGCCGAGGGCCGAGGGCGAAAGAGACCCAGTACTTC. Protein: CASSRGPRAKETQYF. V is TRBV7-2 and J is TRBJ2-5, with a possible D match to TRBD2 (5 bases). The V gene's germline CDR1 is SGHTA and CDR2 FQGNSA. The V gene lost 5 bases and the J gene lost 3 bases, with 16 bases spanning the gap. This CDR3 spans 15 amino acids. The variable domain in full, with the rest retrieved from reference TRBV7-2 and TRBJ2-5, is GAGVSQSPSNKVTEKGKDVELRCDPISGHTALYWYRQSLGQGLEFLIYFQGNSAPDKSGLPSDRFSAERTGGSVSTLTIQRTQQEDSAVYLCASSRGPRAKETQYFGPGTRLLVL.

This clone was counted only a few times. The chain is built from TRBV4-3 and TRBJ2-7; TRBD2 aligns across 11 bases. This CDR3 spans 15 amino acids. V dropped 3 bases and J dropped 0; count of bases not matched to a gene: 1. Germline-derived CDR1 and CDR2 are LGHNA and YSLEER. The CDR3 nucleotides read TGCGCCAGCAGCCACACTAGCGGGAGCTCCTACGAGCAGTACTTC. Translation: CASSHTSGSSYEQYF.

This clone was recorded at least ten times. The V call is TRBV15, the J call TRBJ2-5; D ambiguous. V was trimmed by 0 bases and J by 5 bases, leaving 4 bases between them. Germline V gene data show CDR1 as LNHNV and CDR2 as YYDKDF (reference sequence). CDR3 size: 12 residues. In DNA, the CDR3 is TGTGCCACCAGCAGAGATTCGGAGACCCAGTACTTC. It yields the protein CATSRDSETQYF.

This clone was counted ten times or more. The rearrangement joins TRBV15 to TRBJ2-6; no reliable D call. The CDR3 contains 14 residues. Germline V gene sequence: CDR1 LNHNV, CDR2 YYDKDF (reference sequence). With 5 bases removed from V and 0 bases from J, the gap between germline ends came to 5 bases. The CDR3 coding sequence is TGTGCCACCAGCGGTTACTCTGGGGCCAACGTCCTGACTTTC. Translation: CATSGYSGANVLTF.

Only a few counts were recorded for this clone. The V gene is TRBV11-2, the J gene TRBJ2-1; unclear D gene. The ends were cut back, 2 bases at V and 9 bases at J, with 8 bases in the middle. The germline V gene has CDR1 SGHAT and CDR2 FQNNGV. CDR3 length: 12 residues. CDR3 sequence reads: CASSLNMGEQFF. CDR3 nucleotide sequence: TGTGCCAGCAGCTTAAACATGGGTGAGCAGTTCTTC.

This clone was seen a handful of times. This chain joins TRBV14 and TRBJ2-3; 7 positions match TRBD2. This CDR3 region has 17 residues. Trimming took 0 bases from V and 7 from J; bases not matched to a gene: 13. CDR1 and CDR2 from the germline V gene are SGHDN and FVKESK. The CDR3 spells CASSQDPPGGTRNTQYF. The CDR3 DNA reads as TGTGCCAGCAGCCAAGATCCCCCGGGAGGAACTCGGAATACGCAGTATTTT.

In DNA form, the CDR3 reads TGCGCCAGCAGCCAAGCACAACCTGAGACCCAGTACTTC. Translating gives CASSQAQPETQYF. The chain couples TRBV4-1 to TRBJ2-5; D not resolved. Germline V gene lookup returns CDR1 MGHRA and CDR2 YSYEKL. The CDR3 covers 13 residues. The V end was cut by 1 base, the J end by 5 bases, with 8 bases between.

This clone showed up just a few times. J is TRBJ2-5 and V is TRBV6-5; 10 bases are shared with TRBD1. The CDR3 loop spans 14 amino acids. Germline assignment: CDR1 MNHEY and CDR2 SVGAGI. The V gene end was trimmed by 3 bases and the J gene end by 4 bases; junction bases not matched to a gene: 2. The CDR3 reads CASSYGTGVETQYF. CDR3 sequence (DNA): TGTGCCAGCAGTTATGGGACAGGGGTAGAGACCCAGTACTTC.

The rearrangement uses TRBV19 and TRBJ2-6; D is tentatively TRBD1 or TRBD2 (5 bases each). Germline V gene sequence: CDR1 LNHDA, CDR2 SQIVND (reference sequence). The length of the CDR3 is 16 residues. The ends were cut back, 5 bases at V and 4 bases at J, with 15 bases in the middle. DNA for the CDR3: TGTGCCAGTAGTCGGGACGTCCTCTCGGGGGCCAACGTCCTGACTTTC. Translated, it gives CASSRDVLSGANVLTF. Supplemented by reference TRBV19 and TRBJ2-6, the full variable domain reads DGGITQSPKYLFRKEGQNVTLSCEQNLNHDAMYWYRQDPGQGLRLIYYSQIVNDFQKGDIAEGYSVSREKKESFPLTVTSAQKNPTAFYLCASSRDVLSGANVLTFGAGSRLTVL.

This clone was detected a few times. This rearrangement joins TRBV4-3 to TRBJ2-1; TRBD2 matches at 7 bases. The J segment lost 6 bases and the V segment lost 0 bases, leaving 5 bases of the junction unmatched. The CDR3 covers 15 residues. Germline V lookup: CDR1 LGHNA, CDR2 YSLEER. CDR3 region: CASSQDGAGVNEQFF. The CDR3 bases are TGCGCCAGCAGCCAAGATGGGGCGGGAGTCAATGAGCAGTTCTTC.

The gene calls are TRBV7-2 and TRBJ2-7; D may be TRBD1 (5 bases). The germline V and J ends were trimmed by 1 base and 6 bases, with 7 bases remaining between them. Germline V gene lookup returns CDR1 SGHTA and CDR2 FQGNSA. The CDR3 has 12 amino acids. Here the CDR3 DNA reads TGTGCCAGCAGCTTAGATAGGGGCGAGCAGTACTTC. Residues: CASSLDRGEQYF. The complete variable domain, with remaining parts taken from reference TRBV7-2 and TRBJ2-7, reads GAGVSQSPSNKVTEKGKDVELRCDPISGHTALYWYRQSLGQGLEFLIYFQGNSAPDKSGLPSDRFSAERTGGSVSTLTIQRTQQEDSAVYLCASSLDRGEQYFGPGTRLTVT.

This clone was detected a few times. The chain links TRBV7-2 to TRBJ2-4, with D unclear. Trimming removed 5 bases at V and 0 bases at J, with 14 bases between. There are 16 residues in the CDR3. Germline V lookup: CDR1 SGHTA, CDR2 FQGNSA. This CDR3 reads CASSPHRPTAKNIQYF. CDR3 bases: TGTGCCAGCAGCCCGCACCGACCCACAGCCAAAAACATTCAGTACTTC.

Only a few counts were recorded for this clone. The gene calls are TRBV29-1 and TRBJ2-7, with 11 nucleotides matching TRBD1. Germline V CDR1 and CDR2: SQVTM, ANQGSEA. Losses at the gene ends were 7 bases for V and 7 bases for J; bases not matched to a gene: 9. The CDR3 has 13 residues. CDR3 nucleotides: TGCAGCGCGCTAGGACAGGGGGCGAGGGAGCAGTACTTC. It encodes CSALGQGAREQYF.

This chain uses TRBV19 with TRBJ1-2; perhaps TRBD1 as D (5 bases). The CDR3 is 14 amino acids. Trimming stripped 6 bases from V and 3 bases from J, with 14 bases between. Germline lookup yields CDR1 LNHDA and CDR2 SQIVND (reference sequence). The CDR3 sequence is CASRHQGGHYGYTF. In DNA, the CDR3 is TGTGCCAGTAGGCATCAGGGAGGCCACTATGGCTACACCTTC.